The 23 T cell receptor beta chains below come from one sample, sequenced in a study of T cells in Graves' hyperthyroidism and ophthalmopathy. Amplification of TCR beta CDR3 regions used RNA as the template. A set of HTBI primers served as the primers for a first-round RT-PCR of the TCR CDR3. One entry per CDR3 protein results from TCRdb running MiXCR on the multiplex PCR reads. The sample yields approximately 430,000 distinct CDR3 sequences, roughly 14% seen once. The sample taken for sequencing was blood. The receptors stem from a man younger than 30 with Graves' ophthalmopathy.

In this sample, this clonotype turned up many times. CDR3 bases: TGCAGTGCTAGTGTCCAGGGTGTTTACTACGAGCAGTACTTC. Translating gives CSASVQGVYYEQYF. The chain uses TRBV20-1 and TRBJ2-7, with TRBD1 as a possible D gene (5 bases). Germline V lookup: CDR1 DFQATT, CDR2 SNEGSKA (reference sequence). Trimming pared 3 bases from V and 3 bases from J, leaving 15 bases between. The CDR3 runs 14 residues.

This clonotype was counted a single time. A much more abundant neighbour one base away suggests this may be a read error. The chain recombines TRBV7-8 with TRBJ1-5; the D is unclear. Per germline, CDR1 SGHVS and CDR2 FQNEAQ. V shed 5 bases and J shed 0 bases, with 14 bases lying between them. CDR3 length: 16 amino acids. CDR3 in amino acids: CASSRSGPNSNQPQHF. The CDR3, as DNA: TGTGCCAGCAGCCGGAGCGGACCCAATAGCAATCAGCCCCAGCATTTT. Full variable domain (rest looked up from reference TRBV7-8 and TRBJ1-5): GAGVSQSPRYKVAKRGQDVALRCDPISGHVSLFWYQQALGQGPEFLTYFQNEAQLDKSGLPSDRFFAERPEGSVSTLKIQRTQQEDSAVYLCASSRSGPNSNQPQHFGDGTRLSIL.

This clonotype came up a few times. The chain combines TRBV7-6 with TRBJ2-2, with D possibly TRBD1 on 6 matching bases. The length of the CDR3 is 20 residues. Trimming shortened V by 0 bases and J by 0 bases, and 20 bases separated the two germline ends. CDR1 and CDR2 from the germline V gene are SGHVS and FNYEAQ. CDR3 sequence (DNA): TGTGCCAGCAGCTTAGCTTACTCGTATACAGGGCTGGCGAACACCGGGGAGCTGTTTTTT. Protein: CASSLAYSYTGLANTGELFF.

The sample holds many counts of this clonotype. This chain uses TRBV11-3 with TRBJ2-3; no firm D call. Trimming took 0 bases from V and 0 from J, leaving 4 bases between them. The CDR3 consists of 14 residues. Germline V gives CDR1 SGHNT, CDR2 YENEEA. Here the CDR3 DNA reads TGTGCCAGCAGCTTAGATCTCAGCACAGATACGCAGTATTTT. Amino acid sequence: CASSLDLSTDTQYF.

The chain has TRBV20-1 and TRBJ1-1; no firm D call. The V end was cut by 6 bases, the J end by 3 bases, with 14 bases between. CDR1 is DFQATT, CDR2 SNEGSKA, per germline (reference sequence). CDR3 length: 13 amino acids. The CDR3 sequence: CSAPSGIHTEAFF. Here the CDR3 DNA reads TGCAGTGCCCCCAGTGGGATTCACACTGAAGCTTTCTTT.

This clonotype has a count of ten or more. The chain recombines TRBV3-1 with TRBJ2-7; the match to TRBD1 covers 8 bases. The CDR3 consists of 14 residues. The V gene end was trimmed by 5 bases and the J gene end by 4 bases; junction bases not matched to a gene: 7. Germline CDR1 LGHDT, CDR2 YNNKEL (reference sequence). The CDR3 DNA sequence: TGTGCCAGCAGCTACTGGACAGGGCGGTACGAGCAGTACTTC. This codes for CASSYWTGRYEQYF.

This clonotype has ten or more counts. J is TRBJ1-1 and V is TRBV7-9; no reliable D call. Germline assignment: CDR1 SEHNR and CDR2 FQNEAQ (reference sequence). The V end was cut by 4 bases, the J end by 8 bases, with 11 bases between. The CDR3 loop spans 12 amino acids. CDR3 protein: CASSSGGSEAFF. Here the CDR3 DNA reads TGTGCCAGCAGCTCGGGCGGTTCAGAAGCTTTCTTT.

This clonotype was observed a handful of times. The genes are TRBV4-1 and TRBJ2-5; D is ambiguous. CDR1 MGHRA and CDR2 YSYEKL come from the germline V gene. The CDR3 consists of 15 residues. The germline V and J ends were trimmed by 3 bases and 5 bases, with 16 bases remaining between them. CDR3 region: CASSQLPGPLETQYF. CDR3 nucleotide sequence: TGCGCCAGCAGCCAGCTACCGGGCCCCCTGGAGACCCAGTACTTC.

This clonotype occurred many times. J is TRBJ2-2 and V is TRBV24-1, with D possibly called TRBD1 or TRBD2 (5 bases each). Looked up from germline, CDR1 is KGHDR and CDR2 is SFDVKD. V shed 4 bases and J shed 5 bases, with 13 bases lying between them. This CDR3 region has 15 residues. The CDR3: CATSDPGTTTGELFF. The CDR3 DNA reads as TGTGCCACCAGTGACCCCGGGACGACGACCGGGGAGCTGTTTTTT.

The chain couples TRBV6-1 to TRBJ2-2, with D uncertain. V lost 6 bases to trimming and J lost 4 bases, with 9 bases between them. The germline gives CDR1 MNHNS, CDR2 SASEGT. This CDR3 is built from 13 residues. The CDR3 sequence: CASRRRATGELFF. The CDR3 DNA follows: TGTGCCAGCAGACGTAGGGCCACCGGGGAGCTGTTTTTT.

This clonotype was counted ten times or more. The chain is built from TRBV3-1 and TRBJ1-3, with 9 bases matching TRBD1. This CDR3 has 15 residues. Germline values: CDR1 LGHDT, CDR2 YNNKEL (reference sequence). With 7 bases clipped from V and 2 bases from J, the junction kept 6 bases outside the gene matches. CDR3 in DNA: TGTGCCAGCAACACCGGGACAGGGACTGGAAACACCATATATTTT. Translated, it gives CASNTGTGTGNTIYF.

In this sample, this clonotype turned up many times. V usage is TRBV5-1 and J usage is TRBJ2-1; TRBD2 matches 10 bases. CDR3 length equals 15 residues. Germline lookup yields CDR1 SGHRS and CDR2 YFSETQ. The V and J ends lost 7 bases and 0 bases, in that order; junction bases with no gene match: 4. CDR3 nucleotide sequence: TGCGCCAGCTGGTCTAGCGGGAGCTCCTACAATGAGCAGTTCTTC. Its translation is CASWSSGSSYNEQFF.

The table lists this clonotype with many counts. The chain links TRBV6-2 or TRBV6-3 to TRBJ2-1, with a tentative D call TRBD1 (5 bases). The CDR3 sequence is 15 residues long. V lost 6 bases and J 0 bases, leaving 12 bases between the germline ends. Germline CDR1 and CDR2: MNHEY and SVGEGT. This CDR3 reads CASRHDSYSYNEQFF. DNA of the CDR3: TGTGCCAGCAGACACGACAGTTACTCCTACAATGAGCAGTTCTTC.

This clonotype showed up many times. The chain is built from TRBV19 and TRBJ1-5, with unresolved D. This CDR3 spans 15 amino acids. Between the trimmed V and J ends, which lost 1 base and 5 bases, there was a span of 12 bases. Germline V gene data show CDR1 as LNHDA and CDR2 as SQIVND (reference sequence). As DNA, the CDR3 is TGTGCCAGTAGTATAGTAGGTGACGCGGATCAGCCCCAGCATTTT. Translated: CASSIVGDADQPQHF. Supplemented by reference TRBV19 and TRBJ1-5, the full variable domain reads DGGITQSPKYLFRKEGQNVTLSCEQNLNHDAMYWYRQDPGQGLRLIYYSQIVNDFQKGDIAEGYSVSREKKESFPLTVTSAQKNPTAFYLCASSIVGDADQPQHFGDGTRLSIL.

This clonotype was detected many times. The rearrangement joins TRBV11-2 to TRBJ2-1; D is ambiguous. Trimming removed 0 bases from V and 9 bases from J, with 3 bases in between. CDR3 length equals 11 residues. Germline CDR1 and CDR2: SGHAT and FQNNGV. The CDR3 DNA reads as TGTGCCAGCAGCTTAGACTTTGAGCAGTTCTTC. Its protein product is CASSLDFEQFF.

The chain employs TRBV7-9 and TRBJ2-2, with 8 bases fitting TRBD1. Germline-derived CDR1 and CDR2 are SEHNR and FQNEAQ (reference sequence). This CDR3 region has 17 residues. The ends lost 1 base at V and 2 bases at J; junction bases unmatched: 6. The CDR3 region has the DNA TGTGCCAGCAGCTTAGTATTCCAGGGGGCCAACACCGGGGAGCTGTTTTTT. Amino acids: CASSLVFQGANTGELFF.

The rearrangement links TRBV15 to TRBJ2-1, with 11 bases matching TRBD2. The CDR3 has 15 residues. V was pared by 4 bases and J by 4 bases, with 3 bases of the junction left unmatched. Looked up from germline, CDR1 is LNHNV and CDR2 is YYDKDF (reference sequence). The CDR3 spells CATSTGTSGYNEQFF. Written as DNA, the CDR3 is TGTGCCACCAGCACCGGGACTAGCGGTTACAATGAGCAGTTCTTC.

This clonotype occurred a few times. The genes are TRBV7-9 and TRBJ2-5; D might be TRBD2 (5 bases). Germline CDR1 is SEHNR and CDR2 is FQNEAQ (reference sequence). V was clipped by 7 bases and J by 2 bases, with 14 bases between them. CDR3 length equals 14 residues. CDR3 loop: CASTHYGGQETQYF. The CDR3 DNA reads TGTGCCAGCACTCATTACGGAGGACAAGAGACCCAGTACTTC.

The V gene is TRBV2, the J gene TRBJ1-2; possibly TRBD1 for D (5 bases). The CDR3 runs to 16 residues. Germline V gives CDR1 SNHLY, CDR2 FYNNEI. Trimming took off 5 bases at V and 4 bases at J, with 20 bases between the two ends. CDR3: CASSFASPTVLYGYTF. In DNA, the CDR3 is TGTGCCAGCAGTTTCGCGAGCCCGACAGTTCTCTATGGCTACACCTTC. Based on the CDR3 plus reference TRBV2 and TRBJ1-2, the full variable domain is EPEVTQTPSHQVTQMGQEVILRCVPISNHLYFYWYRQILGQKVEFLVSFYNNEISEKSEIFDDQFSVERPDGSNFTLKIRSTKLEDSAMYFCASSFASPTVLYGYTFGSGTRLTVV.

This clonotype was picked up a small number of times. This chain joins TRBV27 and TRBJ1-3, with 8 bases aligning to TRBD1. V dropped 5 bases and J dropped 2; count of bases not matched to a gene: 2. The CDR3 runs to 14 residues. The germline gives CDR1 MNHEY, CDR2 SMNVEV (reference sequence). CDR3 protein: CASSTGGTGNTIYF. CDR3 DNA: TGTGCCAGCAGTACAGGGGGAACTGGAAACACCATATATTTT.

The chain links TRBV4-1 to TRBJ2-7, with D perhaps being TRBD1 or TRBD2 (5 bases each). Germline CDR1 and CDR2: MGHRA and YSYEKL. The CDR3 covers 18 residues. V was shortened by 0 bases and J by 2 bases, with 20 bases between the two germline ends. CDR3 DNA sequence: TGCGCCAGCAGCCAAGATGCCCCCCCCGGGACGGTGACCTACGAGCAGTACTTC. It codes for CASSQDAPPGTVTYEQYF.

This clonotype has a count of ten or more. The CDR3 DNA reads TGTGCCAGCACCCCGGGGGGCCACGAGCAGTACTTC. It specifies CASTPGGHEQYF. V and J are TRBV12-3 or TRBV12-4 and TRBJ2-7, with a weak D call TRBD2 (7 bases). Trimming cost V 7 bases and J 5 bases, with 12 bases left between them. The CDR3 consists of 12 residues.

This clonotype occurred a few times. The chain uses TRBV10-3 and TRBJ1-6; D may be TRBD1 (5 bases). Germline V gene sequence: CDR1 ENHRY, CDR2 SYGVKD. Trimming stripped 8 bases from V and 11 bases from J, with 7 bases between. The CDR3 has 10 residues. CDR3 residues: CAIGGTPLHF. CDR3 DNA sequence: TGTGCCATCGGGGGGACACCCCTCCACTTT.